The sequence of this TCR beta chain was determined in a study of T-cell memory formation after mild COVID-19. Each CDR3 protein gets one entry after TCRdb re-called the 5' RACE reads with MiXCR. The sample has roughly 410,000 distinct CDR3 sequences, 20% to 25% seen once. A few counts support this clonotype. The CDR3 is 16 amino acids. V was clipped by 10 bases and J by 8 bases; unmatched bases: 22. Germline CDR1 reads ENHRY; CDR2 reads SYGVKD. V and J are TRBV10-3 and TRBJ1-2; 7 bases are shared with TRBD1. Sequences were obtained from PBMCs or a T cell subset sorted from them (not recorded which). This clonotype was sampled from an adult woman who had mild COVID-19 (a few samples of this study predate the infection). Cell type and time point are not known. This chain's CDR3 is CATQSTSETGSPGYTF. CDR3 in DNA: TGTGCCACCCAAAGTACGTCCGAGACAGGGTCTCCCGGCTACACCTTC.